The 31 T cell receptor beta chains below were found in one sample sequenced in a study of blood T cell repertoires in COVID-19. This table comes from immunoSEQ multiplex PCR, and its TCRdb copy is limited to in-frame clones, with some not included. The sample has around 260,000 clones; approximately 87% are singletons. Sequences were obtained from peripheral blood. These receptors came from a man aged 60 to 69 who had recovered from COVID-19.

The rearrangement joins TRBV2 to TRBJ1-1, with a weak D call TRBD1 (5 bases). The germline V gene encodes CDR1 SNHLY and CDR2 FYNNEI. Trimming cost V 4 bases and J 4 bases, with 16 bases left between them. This CDR3 region has 15 residues. CDR3 DNA: TGTGCCAGCAGTGGTCCGGGGCCGGAGGGCACTGAAGCTTTCTTT. It is translated as CASSGPGPEGTEAFF. Variable domain in full (rest from reference TRBV2 and TRBJ1-1): EPEVTQTPSHQVTQMGQEVILRCVPISNHLYFYWYRQILGQKVEFLVSFYNNEISEKSEIFDDQFSVERPDGSNFTLKIRSTKLEDSAMYFCASSGPGPEGTEAFFGQGTRLTVV.

The rearrangement links TRBV30 to TRBJ1-2; weak D call: TRBD1 (6 bases). The CDR3 spans 14 residues. The V end was cut by 1 base, the J end by 1 base, with 10 bases between. Looked up from germline, CDR1 is GTSNPN and CDR2 is SVGIG (reference sequence). This CDR3 is CAWSGQGINYGYTF. In DNA form, the CDR3 reads TGTGCCTGGAGTGGGCAGGGGATTAACTATGGCTACACCTTC.

This rearrangement joins TRBV7-3 to TRBJ2-7; a possible D gene is TRBD2 (6 bases). The ends were cut back, 3 bases at V and 4 bases at J, with 16 bases in the middle. The length of the CDR3 is 15 residues. Germline CDR1 reads SGHTA; CDR2 reads FQGTGA. The CDR3 coding sequence is TGTGCCAGCAGCTTTGGCGCAGGTGGGGGGTACGAGCAGTACTTC. Residues: CASSFGAGGGYEQYF.

The genes are TRBV28 and TRBJ2-7, with D hard to call. Trimming shortened V by 9 bases and J by 0 bases, and 6 bases separated the two germline ends. Germline values: CDR1 MDHEN, CDR2 SYDVKM. This CDR3 has 11 amino acids. In DNA form, the CDR3 reads TGTGCCAGTCCGAGCTCCTACGAGCAGTACTTC. Translating gives CASPSSYEQYF.

J is TRBJ1-2 and V is TRBV3-1 (or the pseudogene TRBV3-2), with 10 bases that match TRBD1. J lost 7 bases, V lost 5 bases, and 10 bases had no gene match. Germline CDR1 reads LGHDT; CDR2 reads YNNKEL (reference sequence). CDR3 length: 15 amino acids. CDR3 nucleotides: TGTGCCAGCAGCACCTCCGGGACAGGGGCGGCTGGCTACACCTTC. This encodes CASSTSGTGAAGYTF.

This clone is a singleton in its sample. The CDR3 DNA is TGTGCCAGCAGCCCCGGGGGGGCCATCTACGAGCAGTACTTC. It is translated as CASSPGGAIYEQYF. The rearrangement links TRBV7-2 to TRBJ2-7, with 8 bases fitting TRBD2. CDR1 and CDR2 (germline): SGHTA, FQGNSA. This CDR3 has 14 amino acids. V shed 5 bases, J shed 3 bases, and the junction held 6 bases outside the gene matches.

V and J are TRBV5-1 and TRBJ1-4; 11 nucleotides match TRBD1. The CDR3 is made up of 17 amino acids. Per the germline V gene, CDR1 is SGHRS and CDR2 is YFSETQ. V trimming: 3 bases; J trimming: 5 bases; junction bases outside the gene matches: 9. CDR3 in amino acids: CASSSFGTGGPNEKLFF. DNA for the CDR3: TGCGCCAGCAGCTCTTTTGGGACAGGGGGACCGAATGAAAAACTGTTTTTT. Variable domain in full (rest from reference TRBV5-1 and TRBJ1-4): KAGVTQTPRYLIKTRGQQVTLSCSPISGHRSVSWYQQTPGQGLQFLFEYFSETQRNKGNFPGRFSGRQFSNSRSEMNVSTLELGDSALYLCASSSFGTGGPNEKLFFGSGTQLSVL.

The chain combines TRBV5-1 with TRBJ2-3; TRBD1 agrees at 10 bases. J was trimmed by 0 bases and V by 7 bases; bases with no gene match: 5. From germline, CDR1 is SGHRS and CDR2 YFSETQ. This CDR3 region has 15 residues. The CDR3 DNA reads TGCGCCAGCTACGGGACAGGGGCAAGCACAGATACGCAGTATTTT. Residues: CASYGTGASTDTQYF.

V usage is TRBV27 and J usage is TRBJ2-1; 10 bases agree with TRBD1. Germline-derived CDR1 and CDR2 are MNHEY and SMNVEV (reference sequence). The CDR3 is 19 amino acids. Trimming cost V 2 bases and J 5 bases; bases outside gene matches: 15. This chain's CDR3 is CASSLGNRDRGRQHNEQFF. CDR3 coding DNA: TGTGCCAGCAGTTTAGGGAACCGGGACAGGGGCCGCCAACACAATGAGCAGTTCTTC.

The chain carries TRBV3-1 (or the pseudogene TRBV3-2) and TRBJ2-7; D not resolved. Trimming left V 5 bases short and J 3 bases short, with 5 bases between. Per the germline V gene, CDR1 is LGHDT and CDR2 is YNNKEL (reference sequence). The CDR3 consists of 11 residues. CDR3 region: CASSSSYEQYF. The CDR3 coding sequence is TGTGCCAGCAGCTCCAGCTACGAGCAGTACTTC.

This clone was seen just once. CDR3 sequence: CASSVTGGNQPQHF. In nucleotides, the CDR3 is TGTGCCAGTAGTGTGACAGGAGGCAATCAGCCCCAGCATTTT. The chain couples TRBV19 to TRBJ1-5; the D gene is possibly TRBD1 (6 bases). V gave up 5 bases and J gave up 2 bases, with 10 bases separating them. Germline assignment: CDR1 LNHDA and CDR2 SQIVND (reference sequence). The CDR3 runs 14 residues.

J is TRBJ2-1 and V is TRBV11-2; 8 bases map to TRBD2. This CDR3 has 17 amino acids. The V gene's germline CDR1 is SGHAT and CDR2 FQNNGV. J was trimmed by 9 bases and V by 5 bases; bases with no gene match: 18. CDR3 bases: TGTGCCAGCAGCCCGGGTGGGTTGCGGGGGGCACGGGGTGAGCAGTTCTTC. This codes for CASSPGGLRGARGEQFF.

The CDR3 spells CSVGGRTGKEQFF. The CDR3 region has the DNA TGCAGCGTTGGGGGCCGGACAGGGAAGGAGCAGTTCTTC. The chain combines TRBV29-1 with TRBJ2-1, with TRBD1 identical over 8 bases. The ends lost 4 bases at V and 10 bases at J; junction bases unmatched: 9. CDR3 length equals 13 residues. Germline V gene sequence: CDR1 SQVTM, CDR2 ANQGSEA.

The J gene is TRBJ2-7, the V gene TRBV19; the D gene is possibly TRBD1 (6 bases). Germline loops: CDR1 LNHDA, CDR2 SQIVND (reference sequence). CDR3 length equals 14 residues. V gave up 2 bases and J gave up 2 bases, with 10 bases separating them. CDR3 region: CASSISGTTYEQYF. The DNA for the CDR3 is TGTGCCAGTAGTATATCCGGGACAACCTACGAGCAGTACTTC.

The chain joins TRBV27 to TRBJ1-1, with D hard to call. The CDR3 totals 13 residues. Germline V CDR1 and CDR2: MNHEY, SMNVEV (reference sequence). The V and J ends lost 5 bases and 5 bases respectively, with 12 bases between them. CDR3 loop: CASSPRPGTEAFF. The CDR3 DNA reads TGTGCCAGCAGTCCCCGACCGGGTACTGAAGCTTTCTTT.

V is TRBV15 and J is TRBJ2-7; 8 bases map to TRBD1. From germline, CDR1 is LNHNV and CDR2 YYDKDF (reference sequence). The CDR3 consists of 15 residues. With V trimmed by 2 bases and J by 5 bases, 8 bases remained unmatched. The CDR3 bases are TGTGCCACCAGCAGAAACCAGGGGGCTCTGGACGAGCAGTACTTC. Amino acid sequence: CATSRNQGALDEQYF.

This chain connects TRBV3-1 (or the pseudogene TRBV3-2) to TRBJ2-2; possibly TRBD2 for D (6 bases). Germline V CDR1 and CDR2: LGHDT, YNNKEL (reference sequence). Trimming left V 6 bases short and J 0 bases short, with 11 bases between. The CDR3 loop spans 15 amino acids. CDR3 coding DNA: TGTGCCAGCAGGCTGGAGGGCGCGAACACCGGGGAGCTGTTTTTT. Its protein product is CASRLEGANTGELFF.

CDR3 sequence reads: CASTSGLAGLNEQFF. The CDR3 DNA is TGTGCCAGCACCTCAGGTCTAGCGGGTCTCAATGAGCAGTTCTTC. The chain joins TRBV3-1 (or the pseudogene TRBV3-2) to TRBJ2-1, with 8 bases that match TRBD2. V shed 7 bases and J 6 bases; nucleotides not matched to a gene: 11. The CDR3 covers 15 residues. In germline, CDR1 is LGHDT, CDR2 YNNKEL (reference sequence).

The V gene is TRBV29-1, the J gene TRBJ1-1; D gene uncertain. CDR1 and CDR2 from the germline V gene are SQVTM and ANQGSEA. This CDR3 spans 13 amino acids. The ends were cut back, 4 bases at V and 0 bases at J, with 9 bases in the middle. The CDR3 DNA reads as TGCAGCGTTGGTGAGGGTATGAACACTGAAGCTTTCTTT. The encoded protein is CSVGEGMNTEAFF.

The chain joins TRBV28 to TRBJ2-6; TRBD2 aligns across 8 bases. Per germline, CDR1 MDHEN and CDR2 SYDVKM. The junction had 11 bases not matched to a gene; V was cut back by 4 bases and J by 0 bases. The CDR3 runs to 19 residues. CDR3 sequence reads: CASSSPPGGGFSGANVLTF. The CDR3 nucleotides are TGTGCCAGCAGTTCCCCCCCCGGGGGGGGCTTCTCTGGGGCCAACGTCCTGACTTTC. Combining the CDR3 with reference TRBV28 and TRBJ2-6 gives the whole variable domain DVKVTQSSRYLVKRTGEKVFLECVQDMDHENMFWYRQDPGLGLRLIYFSYDVKMKEKGDIPEGYSVSREKKERFSLILESASTNQTSMYLCASSSPPGGGFSGANVLTFGAGSRLTVL.

This chain's CDR3 is CATSISGLGDTEAFF. CDR3 DNA sequence: TGTGCCACCAGTATATCCGGACTCGGGGACACTGAAGCTTTCTTT. The rearrangement joins TRBV15 to TRBJ1-1; D gene uncertain. The germline V gene encodes CDR1 LNHNV and CDR2 YYDKDF (reference sequence). The CDR3 covers 15 residues. V was cut by 6 bases and J by 3 bases, with 17 bases left in between.

This chain uses TRBV28 with TRBJ1-2; unclear D gene. Germline CDR1 MDHEN, CDR2 SYDVKM. The CDR3 spans 13 residues. Trimming removed 2 bases at V and 2 bases at J, with 6 bases between. The CDR3 reads CASSLAANYGYTF. Written as DNA, the CDR3 is TGTGCCAGCAGTTTAGCCGCGAACTATGGCTACACCTTC.

In its sample, this clone was seen a few times. The chain links TRBV6-6 to TRBJ1-3; 7 bases map to TRBD1. The CDR3 sequence is 18 residues long. V shed 5 bases and J 4 bases; nucleotides not matched to a gene: 17. Germline CDR1 MNHNY, CDR2 SVGAGI (reference sequence). The CDR3 here is CASSPRQGKVQDGNTIYF. The CDR3 DNA sequence: TGTGCCAGCAGTCCCCGACAGGGAAAGGTCCAGGACGGAAACACCATATATTTT.

The chain is built from TRBV7-9 and TRBJ1-4; D perhaps matches TRBD1 (6 bases). Germline loops: CDR1 SEHNR, CDR2 FQNEAQ (reference sequence). CDR3 size: 11 residues. The V end lost 8 bases, the J end lost 7 bases, and 8 bases lay between the germline ends. CDR3 nucleotides: TGTGCCAGCCAGGGGTTTGAAAAACTGTTTTTT. Amino acid sequence: CASQGFEKLFF.

This clone was observed a single time. The chain links TRBV3-1 (or the pseudogene TRBV3-2) to TRBJ2-2; D perhaps matches TRBD2 (6 bases). The CDR3 spans 17 residues. In germline, CDR1 is LGHDT, CDR2 YNNKEL (reference sequence). With 1 base removed from V and 4 bases from J, the gap between germline ends came to 16 bases. CDR3 bases: TGTGCCAGCAGCCAAGTCACTGGGAGGATCGGCACCGGGGAGCTGTTTTTT. It specifies CASSQVTGRIGTGELFF.

The rearrangement joins TRBV11-2 to TRBJ1-3; 7 bases are shared with TRBD1. The CDR3 spans 14 residues. Losses at the gene ends were 2 bases for V and 13 bases for J; bases not matched to a gene: 11. CDR1 SGHAT and CDR2 FQNNGV come from the germline V gene. CDR3 nucleotide sequence: TGTGCCAGCAGCTTAAGGGCTGGGACAGAGGGAATATATTTT. The encoded protein is CASSLRAGTEGIYF. Full variable domain (outside the CDR3, taken from reference TRBV11-2 and TRBJ1-3): EAGVAQSPRYKIIEKRQSVAFWCNPISGHATLYWYQQILGQGPKLLIQFQNNGVVDDSQLPKDRFSAERLKGVDSTLKIQPAKLEDSAVYLCASSLRAGTEGIYFGEGSWLTVV.

J is TRBJ2-1 and V is TRBV5-1; D might be TRBD2 (6 bases). The length of the CDR3 is 15 residues. Germline assignment: CDR1 SGHRS and CDR2 YFSETQ. V lost 1 base and J lost 6, with 14 bases in between. CDR3 nucleotides: TGCGCCAGCAGCTTGCGGGCGGGACCAGCCAATGAGCAGTTCTTC. Amino acid sequence: CASSLRAGPANEQFF.

The rearrangement links TRBV7-8 to TRBJ1-1; TRBD1 aligns across 7 bases. This CDR3 region has 14 residues. CDR1 and CDR2 from the germline V gene are SGHVS and FQNEAQ. The V and J ends lost 7 bases and 3 bases, in that order; junction bases with no gene match: 8. The CDR3 loop reads CASIPDRTYTEAFF. DNA of the CDR3: TGTGCCAGCATCCCGGACAGGACCTACACTGAAGCTTTCTTT. Supplemented by reference TRBV7-8 and TRBJ1-1, the full variable domain reads GAGVSQSPRYKVAKRGQDVALRCDPISGHVSLFWYQQALGQGPEFLTYFQNEAQLDKSGLPSDRFFAERPEGSVSTLKIQRTQQEDSAVYLCASIPDRTYTEAFFGQGTRLTVV.

The CDR3 region has the DNA TGTGCCAGCAGTTTATCTTCAGCGAACACCGGGGAGCTGTTTTTT. Amino acids: CASSLSSANTGELFF. J is TRBJ2-2 and V is TRBV27, with D hard to call. The V end was cut by 0 bases, the J end by 0 bases, with 5 bases between. The length of the CDR3 is 15 residues. CDR1 and CDR2 (germline): MNHEY, SMNVEV (reference sequence).

V gene TRBV5-1 combines with J gene TRBJ2-2; 7 nucleotides line up with TRBD1. J was trimmed by 1 base and V by 0 bases; bases with no gene match: 3. Germline V gene data show CDR1 as SGHRS and CDR2 as YFSETQ. The CDR3 has 16 residues. Written as DNA, the CDR3 is TGCGCCAGCAGCTTGGAACCAGGGGGGAACACCGGGGAGCTGTTTTTT. Protein product: CASSLEPGGNTGELFF.

This clone has just one count. V usage is TRBV7-9 and J usage is TRBJ2-7, with D perhaps matching TRBD2 (5 bases). V gave up 5 bases and J gave up 0 bases, with 8 bases separating them. Germline CDR1 and CDR2: SEHNR and FQNEAQ (reference sequence). The CDR3 totals 13 residues. This CDR3 is CASSGGASYEQYF. CDR3 nucleotides: TGTGCCAGCAGCGGAGGAGCCTCCTACGAGCAGTACTTC. The entire variable domain, with the rest obtained from reference TRBV7-9 and TRBJ2-7, is as follows: DTGVSQNPRHKITKRGQNVTFRCDPISEHNRLYWYRQTLGQGPEFLTYFQNEAQLEKSRLLSDRFSAERPKGSFSTLEIQRTEQGDSAMYLCASSGGASYEQYFGPGTRLTVT.